These 10 T cell receptor beta chains were sequenced from one sample in a study of control samples from healthy donors and cancer patients. TCRdb's table, derived via immunoSEQ multiplex PCR, lists solely in-frame clones and lacks some. Seen here are about 170,000 clones, approximately 94% observed once, and the top ten hold 1.1% to 1.5%. Sequenced: blood. Receptor source: a woman aged 18-29 years in good health.

The chain uses TRBV6-5 and TRBJ1-1; tentative D call: TRBD1 (5 bases). Between the trimmed V and J ends, which lost 0 bases and 5 bases, there was a span of 13 bases. The CDR3 is made up of 15 amino acids. Germline CDR1 MNHEY, CDR2 SVGAGI. The CDR3 loop is CASSYSPSGGTEAFF. CDR3 coding DNA: TGTGCCAGCAGTTACTCTCCCTCCGGGGGGACTGAAGCTTTCTTT.

V usage is TRBV9 and J usage is TRBJ2-5; D ambiguous. V lost 0 bases, J lost 13 bases, and 16 bases lay in between. This CDR3 region has 13 residues. Germline V gene sequence: CDR1 SGDLS, CDR2 YYNGEE. CDR3 nucleotide sequence: TGTGCCAGCAGCGTAGACCCCTCCGGACCGCCGTACTTC. It specifies CASSVDPSGPPYF.

This clone was observed a single time. The chain has TRBV5-8 and TRBJ2-2; D is unresolved. Between the trimmed V and J ends, which lost 1 base and 0 bases, there was a span of 10 bases. Germline lookup yields CDR1 SGHTS and CDR2 YDEGEE. The CDR3 contains 16 residues. The CDR3 DNA reads TGTGCCAGCAGCTTGTATGCCGGCTCGAACACCGGGGAGCTGTTTTTT. This encodes CASSLYAGSNTGELFF.

The chain recombines TRBV28 with TRBJ1-5; no definite D call. Per the germline V gene, CDR1 is MDHEN and CDR2 is SYDVKM. Trimming took 7 bases from V and 9 from J, leaving 10 bases between them. The CDR3 runs to 11 residues. CDR3 region: CASTYRGPQHF. CDR3 nucleotides: TGTGCCAGCACTTACCGGGGGCCCCAGCATTTT.

V usage is TRBV18 and J usage is TRBJ2-1, with D tentatively TRBD1 (6 bases). Trimming removed 0 bases at V and 4 bases at J, with 7 bases between. The germline CDR1 and CDR2 sequences are KGHSH and LQKENI. The CDR3 has 14 amino acids. CDR3 loop: CASSPPGAYNEQFF. The CDR3 DNA is TGTGCCAGCTCACCACCGGGGGCGTACAATGAGCAGTTCTTC.

The chain joins TRBV4-2 to TRBJ2-3; TRBD1 matches 7 bases. Germline V gene sequence: CDR1 LGHNA, CDR2 YNFKEQ. The CDR3 spans 15 residues. J lost 3 bases, V lost 6 bases, and 9 bases had no gene match. This chain's CDR3 is CASSPPGQWTDTQYF. The CDR3 DNA is TGTGCCAGCAGTCCTCCGGGACAGTGGACAGATACGCAGTATTTT.

A remark on this clone: The sample carries other DNA sequences with the same CDR3. This chain uses TRBV4-3 with TRBJ2-7; D may correspond to TRBD1 or TRBD2 (5 bases each). The CDR3 runs 14 residues. Germline-derived CDR1 and CDR2 are LGHNA and YSLEER. Trimming pared 1 base from V and 4 bases from J, leaving 11 bases between. The CDR3, as DNA: TGCGCCAGCAGCCAAGGGACGGGACCTTACGAGCAGTACTTC. Encoded protein: CASSQGTGPYEQYF.

CDR3: CAISDSQGKRAFF. CDR3 bases: TGTGCCATCAGTGATTCCCAGGGGAAGAGGGCTTTCTTT. The rearrangement joins TRBV10-3 to TRBJ1-1, with D maybe TRBD1 (6 bases). Germline V gives CDR1 ENHRY, CDR2 SYGVKD. The CDR3 covers 13 residues. Trimming pared 3 bases from V and 11 bases from J, leaving 16 bases between.

The chain uses TRBV10-1 and TRBJ1-5; no firm D call. The CDR3 is 14 amino acids. The germline V and J ends were trimmed by 6 bases and 1 base, with 10 bases remaining between them. Germline V lookup: CDR1 WNHNN, CDR2 SYGVQD (reference sequence). The chain's CDR3 is CASRRERSNQPQHF. DNA for the CDR3: TGCGCCAGCAGACGGGAGAGGAGCAATCAGCCCCAGCATTTT.

The V gene is TRBV20-1, the J gene TRBJ1-1, with D possibly TRBD1 on 5 matching bases. Germline V CDR1 and CDR2: DFQATT, SNEGSKA (reference sequence). The CDR3 sequence is 14 residues long. The V and J ends lost 3 bases and 2 bases respectively, with 13 bases between them. This CDR3 is CSASQGALNTEAFF. CDR3 nucleotide sequence: TGCAGTGCTAGTCAGGGCGCCCTCAACACTGAAGCTTTCTTT.